This T cell receptor beta chain was captured by sequencing in a study of cytomegalovirus exposure and HLA in healthy donors. Study-level findings and limits: Indistinguishable V segments such as TRBV6-2 and TRBV6-3 were excluded.

The PCR used 60 Vbeta and 13 Jbeta primers. Clones were sequenced by immunoSEQ multiplex PCR, and TCRdb holds only the in-frame ones, with some missing. The sample holds about 180,000 clones, around 78% seen once. J was trimmed by 5 bases and V by 3 bases; bases with no gene match: 4. In germline, CDR1 is LNHDA, CDR2 SQIVND (reference sequence). The length of the CDR3 is 14 residues. With respect to this clone: The antigen is undetermined. The same CDR3 also results from other DNA sequences found in this sample.

The TCR was taken from a woman aged 45-65 years in good health and CMV-seropositive. The sequenced sample was PBMCs. V gene TRBV19 combines with J gene TRBJ1-5; 7 bases are shared with TRBD1. The CDR3 nucleotides read TGTGCCAGTAGTATCTGGCAGGGGGATCAGCCCCAGCATTTT. Translated: CASSIWQGDQPQHF.